The sequence of this TCR beta chain was determined in a study of blood T cell repertoires in COVID-19. For the study at large: The analysed material was cDNA or gDNA that came from T cells, B-cell-depleted T cells, or PBMCs.

V was pared by 0 bases and J by 6 bases, with 6 bases of the junction left unmatched. The CDR3 loop spans 16 amino acids. CDR1 and CDR2 (germline): LNHNV, YYDKDF (reference sequence). Measured with immunoSEQ multiplex PCR; TCRdb has only the in-frame clones, and not every one. The table lists roughly 230,000 clones, around 86% of them singletons. The J gene is TRBJ2-7, the V gene TRBV15; 12 bases map to TRBD1. Sequenced sample: PBMCs or T cells enriched from blood (not recorded which). The source is a man aged 25 to 45 in a cohort exposed to, infected with or recovered from COVID-19 (not recorded which). The DNA for the CDR3 is TGTGCCACCAGCAGAGATAGAGGGACAGGGGGCGGCGAGCAGTACTTC. This gives the protein CATSRDRGTGGGEQYF.